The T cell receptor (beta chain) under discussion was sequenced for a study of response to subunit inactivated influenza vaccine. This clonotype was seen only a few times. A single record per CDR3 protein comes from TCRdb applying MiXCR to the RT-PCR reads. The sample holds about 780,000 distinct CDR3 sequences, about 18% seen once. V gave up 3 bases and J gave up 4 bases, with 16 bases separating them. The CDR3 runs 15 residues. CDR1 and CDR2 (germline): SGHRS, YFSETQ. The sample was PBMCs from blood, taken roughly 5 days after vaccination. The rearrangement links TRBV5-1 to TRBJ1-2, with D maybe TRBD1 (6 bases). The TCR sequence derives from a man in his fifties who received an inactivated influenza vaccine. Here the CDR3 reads CASSSNPGQTYGYTF. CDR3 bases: TGCGCCAGCAGCTCAAACCCCGGACAGACCTATGGCTACACCTTC.